These 22 T cell receptor beta chains were sequenced from one sample in a study of cytomegalovirus exposure and HLA in healthy donors. It was with 60 Vbeta and 13 Jbeta primers that the PCR ran. The method was immunoSEQ multiplex PCR; TCRdb's version includes in-frame clones alone and lacks a portion of them. This sample has 110,000 to 150,000 clones, with 74% found just once. Sequencing used PBMCs. The receptors here all came from a man aged 18 to 35 in good health and CMV-seropositive.

This clone was counted between two and nine times. V is TRBV6-5 and J is TRBJ2-4; no clear D gene. CDR3 length: 13 amino acids. V was trimmed by 2 bases and J by 2 bases, leaving 4 bases between them. CDR1 is MNHEY and CDR2 is SVGAGI in the germline V gene. The CDR3 sequence: CASSYGPKNIQYF. The CDR3 DNA is TGTGCCAGCAGTTACGGGCCCAAAAACATTCAGTACTTC.

V and J are TRBV7-8 and TRBJ1-2, with a tentative D call TRBD1 (5 bases). Germline lookup yields CDR1 SGHVS and CDR2 FQNEAQ. The length of the CDR3 is 15 residues. V was shortened by 5 bases and J by 4 bases, with 17 bases between the two germline ends. This CDR3 reads CASSKLTGPVYGYTF. Written as DNA, the CDR3 is TGTGCCAGCAGCAAACTTACAGGTCCCGTCTATGGCTACACCTTC.

The genes are TRBV6-1 and TRBJ2-5, with 10 bases lining up with TRBD1. V shed 4 bases, J shed 4 bases, and the junction held 3 bases outside the gene matches. This CDR3 has 14 residues. The germline V gene has CDR1 MNHNS and CDR2 SASEGT. For the CDR3, the DNA is TGTGCCAGCAGTGGACGGACAGGGGGAGAGACCCAGTACTTC. It yields the protein CASSGRTGGETQYF.

This clone was observed a single time. The chain joins TRBV19 to TRBJ2-2; TRBD1 matches at 8 bases. The CDR3 sequence is 14 residues long. From germline, CDR1 is LNHDA and CDR2 SQIVND (reference sequence). Trimming at V came to 3 bases and at J to 7 bases, leaving 4 bases not matched to a gene. The CDR3 DNA is TGTGCCAGTAGTATTTCAGGGGGCCTCGGGGAGCTGTTTTTT. Translation: CASSISGGLGELFF.

This chain links TRBV21-1 with TRBJ1-1. TRBV21-1 corresponds to a pseudogene. The CDR3 loop spans 17 amino acids. The CDR3 nucleotides read TGTGCCAGCAGCGCCACCTCAATGGAGAGGAGGAACACTGAAGCTTTCTTT. This gives the protein CASSATSMERRNTEAFF.

The gene calls are TRBV5-8 and TRBJ1-5; a weak D match, TRBD1 (6 bases). Trimming removed 0 bases at V and 7 bases at J, with 14 bases between. The CDR3 consists of 15 residues. Per the germline V gene, CDR1 is SGHTS and CDR2 is YDEGEE. The CDR3 DNA sequence: TGTGCCAGCAGCTTGGGGGACACCCAAAGGCAGCCCCAGCATTTT. Its translation is CASSLGDTQRQPQHF.

The CDR3 coding sequence is TGTGCCAGCAGCTTATCGGATACGCAGTATTTT. Its protein is CASSLSDTQYF. V is TRBV7-9 and J is TRBJ2-3; unclear D gene. Germline-derived CDR1 and CDR2 are SEHNR and FQNEAQ (reference sequence). Trimming cost V 2 bases and J 6 bases, with 3 bases left between them. CDR3 length: 11 amino acids.

The rearrangement joins TRBV20-1 to TRBJ2-7; a weak D match, TRBD1 (6 bases). The CDR3 extends over 11 amino acids. CDR1 is DFQATT and CDR2 is SNEGSKA in the germline V gene (reference sequence). V dropped 6 bases and J dropped 1 base, with 7 bases sitting between them. Here the CDR3 reads CSARGSYEQYF. CDR3 nucleotide sequence: TGCAGTGCCAGGGGTTCCTACGAGCAGTACTTC.

The V and J genes are TRBV4-2 and TRBJ2-1, with TRBD1 matching over 12 bases. CDR3 length equals 15 residues. Germline CDR1 is LGHNA and CDR2 is YNFKEQ. The ends lost 1 base at V and 8 bases at J; junction bases unmatched: 3. The CDR3 sequence is CASSQVGDRGHEQFF. The CDR3 DNA reads TGTGCCAGCAGCCAAGTCGGGGACAGGGGGCATGAGCAGTTCTTC.

The rearrangement uses TRBV5-1 and TRBJ2-6, with a possible D match to TRBD2 (5 bases). V gave up 4 bases and J gave up 0 bases, with 5 bases separating them. CDR3 length: 14 amino acids. Germline V gene sequence: CDR1 SGHRS, CDR2 YFSETQ. CDR3 nucleotides: TGCGCCAGCAGCCGGGGCTCTGGGGCCAACGTCCTGACTTTC. It yields the protein CASSRGSGANVLTF.

V and J are TRBV6-5 and TRBJ2-1, with 9 positions matching TRBD2. Germline-derived CDR1 and CDR2 are MNHEY and SVGAGI. CDR3 length equals 16 residues. Trimming removed 0 bases from V and 8 bases from J; junction bases left unmatched: 8. The CDR3: CASSYSGGRAGDEQFF. The CDR3, as DNA: TGTGCCAGCAGTTACTCGGGCGGGAGGGCCGGGGATGAGCAGTTCTTC.

The rearrangement links TRBV5-6 to TRBJ1-5; D gene ambiguous. The CDR3 is 15 amino acids. Trimming pared 0 bases from V and 0 bases from J, leaving 7 bases between. CDR1 and CDR2 (germline): SGHDT, YYEEEE. The DNA for the CDR3 is TGTGCCAGCAGCTTGGGGCAGGCTAGCAATCAGCCCCAGCATTTT. It encodes CASSLGQASNQPQHF.

The chain employs TRBV29-1 and TRBJ2-3; maybe TRBD1 (6 bases). Between the trimmed V and J ends, which lost 4 bases and 6 bases, there was a span of 17 bases. The CDR3 runs to 14 residues. CDR1 is SQVTM, CDR2 ANQGSEA, per germline. The CDR3 nucleotides read TGCAGCGTTGTGAAGAGGGGGTTAATGGATACGCAGTATTTT. Its translation is CSVVKRGLMDTQYF.

The V and J genes are TRBV5-6 and TRBJ1-2; 7 bases are shared with TRBD1. V dropped 4 bases and J dropped 8; count of bases not matched to a gene: 8. The germline V gene encodes CDR1 SGHDT and CDR2 YYEEEE. The CDR3 sequence is 13 residues long. The CDR3 loop reads CASSGPGGWGYTF. CDR3 in DNA: TGTGCCAGCAGCGGCCCAGGGGGTTGGGGCTACACCTTC.

This clone has a handful of counts. J is TRBJ2-2 and V is TRBV5-6; 9 nucleotides line up with TRBD1. V lost 5 bases and J lost 5; bases outside the gene matches: 4. The CDR3 totals 14 residues. Germline V CDR1 and CDR2: SGHDT, YYEEEE. CDR3 in DNA: TGTGCCAGCAGTTCCGGGACAGGGACCGGGGAGCTGTTTTTT. As protein: CASSSGTGTGELFF.

The chain joins TRBV30 to TRBJ2-7, with TRBD1 matching 10 bases. This CDR3 is 12 amino acids long. J lost 6 bases, V lost 4 bases, and 3 bases had no gene match. Germline loops: CDR1 GTSNPN, CDR2 SVGIG (reference sequence). DNA of the CDR3: TGTGCCTGGACCCGGGACAGGGGCGAGCAGTACTTC. Translating gives CAWTRDRGEQYF.

The chain links TRBV6-5 to TRBJ1-5, with 7 nucleotides matching TRBD1. V lost 3 bases, J lost 5 bases, and 4 bases stayed unmatched. The CDR3 is 14 amino acids. The germline gives CDR1 MNHEY, CDR2 SVGAGI. Written as DNA, the CDR3 is TGTGCCAGCAGTTATACAGACAGGGATCAGCCCCAGCATTTT. This translates into CASSYTDRDQPQHF.

This chain connects TRBV6-1 to TRBJ1-6; 8 nucleotides line up with TRBD1. The CDR3 consists of 16 residues. The V and J ends lost 1 base and 12 bases, in that order; junction bases with no gene match: 11. The germline V gene has CDR1 MNHNS and CDR2 SASEGT. CDR3 sequence: CASSEGRGPSYLPLHF. In nucleotides, the CDR3 is TGTGCCAGCAGTGAAGGCAGGGGGCCGTCGTATTTACCCCTCCACTTT.

The chain carries TRBV2 and TRBJ2-7, with 10 bases fitting TRBD2. The CDR3 contains 16 residues. V trimming: 4 bases; J trimming: 3 bases; junction bases outside the gene matches: 9. Per germline, CDR1 SNHLY and CDR2 FYNNEI. The CDR3 coding sequence is TGTGCCAGCAGTGGGGTCGAACTAGCGGGGTTCTACGAGCAGTACTTC. It encodes CASSGVELAGFYEQYF.

The chain combines TRBV19 with TRBJ1-1; D may be TRBD1 (5 bases). This CDR3 region has 15 residues. V lost 4 bases and J 3 bases, leaving 15 bases between the germline ends. Germline V CDR1 and CDR2: LNHDA, SQIVND (reference sequence). CDR3 sequence (DNA): TGTGCCAGTAGTAGCGAACAGGAAGAGGACACTGAAGCTTTCTTT. Amino acids: CASSSEQEEDTEAFF.

This chain links TRBV7-9 with TRBJ1-1, with TRBD1 as a possible D gene (5 bases). This CDR3 spans 12 amino acids. The germline V gene encodes CDR1 SEHNR and CDR2 FQNEAQ (reference sequence). V was pared by 5 bases and J by 11 bases, with 15 bases between. The CDR3 DNA sequence: TGTGCCAGCAGCAGGGGCGGCACGGCTGCTTTCTTT. Protein product: CASSRGGTAAFF. The whole variable domain, remainder taken from reference TRBV7-9 and TRBJ1-1, is DTGVSQNPRHKITKRGQNVTFRCDPISEHNRLYWYRQTLGQGPEFLTYFQNEAQLEKSRLLSDRFSAERPKGSFSTLEIQRTEQGDSAMYLCASSRGGTAAFFGQGTRLTVV.

The chain employs TRBV19 and TRBJ2-3, with 7 bases identical to TRBD1. The V segment lost 6 bases and the J segment 4 bases; nucleotides outside the gene matches: 13. Germline V gene sequence: CDR1 LNHDA, CDR2 SQIVND (reference sequence). The CDR3 is 16 residues long. The CDR3 sequence: CASSRTGAGLPDTQYF. The CDR3 bases are TGTGCCAGTAGCAGAACAGGGGCAGGACTCCCAGATACGCAGTATTTT.